This T cell receptor (beta chain) appears in the sequencing data of a study of cytomegalovirus exposure and HLA in healthy donors. Across the study: Across around 400 genotyped donors, approximately 81% landed in the Caucasian-associated ancestry cluster.

This CDR3 is built from 13 residues. Germline V CDR1 and CDR2: MNHEY, SVGAGI. The germline V and J ends were trimmed by 2 bases and 5 bases, with 9 bases remaining between them. A multiplex PCR was run with 60 Vbeta primers and 13 Jbeta primers. Clones were read by immunoSEQ multiplex PCR, and TCRdb kept only the in-frame ones, dropping some. The table shows roughly 180,000 clones, with about four fifths occurring only once. A note on this clone: Its target is unknown.

Broader study findings: High specificity and sensitivity for cytomegalovirus status were reported for the classifier. Other equally common chains were less clonally expanded than HLA-associated TCR beta chains, a later analysis showed. Association of a missense DCLRE1C variant with TCR beta V- and J-gene trimming was reported in a later analysis.

This rearrangement joins TRBV6-5 to TRBJ1-2; D gene ambiguous. The sequence was obtained from a man aged 40-50 years in good health and CMV-seronegative. Sequencing was carried out using PBMCs. The CDR3 DNA follows: TGTGCCAGCAGTTACGGTCAGTTATATGGCTACACCTTC. It translates to CASSYGQLYGYTF.